This T cell receptor (beta chain) derives from a study of identical twins. Germline V lookup: CDR1 MDHEN, CDR2 SYDVKM. The CDR3 is 16 residues long. V was shortened by 4 bases and J by 5 bases, with 20 bases between the two germline ends. Study-level results: Insertions were fewer in abundant cord blood beta clonotypes, whereas memory repertoires showed none of this pattern.

Every one of the donors was a healthy Caucasian. TCRdb reprocessed the 5' RACE reads with MiXCR, giving one entry per CDR3 protein. The repertoire includes approximately 1.8 million distinct CDR3 sequences, around a third of them detected once, and around 0.25% sits in the top ten. A note on this clonotype: Its specificity is unknown.

Sequenced: cord blood. The receptor was isolated from a newborn girl in good health. The rearrangement links TRBV28 to TRBJ1-1, with D possibly matching TRBD1 (6 bases). The CDR3 DNA follows: TGTGCCAGCAGTTCTCCCGTTTGGGGGGCGCGGACTGAAGCTTTCTTT. Translated, it gives CASSSPVWGARTEAFF.